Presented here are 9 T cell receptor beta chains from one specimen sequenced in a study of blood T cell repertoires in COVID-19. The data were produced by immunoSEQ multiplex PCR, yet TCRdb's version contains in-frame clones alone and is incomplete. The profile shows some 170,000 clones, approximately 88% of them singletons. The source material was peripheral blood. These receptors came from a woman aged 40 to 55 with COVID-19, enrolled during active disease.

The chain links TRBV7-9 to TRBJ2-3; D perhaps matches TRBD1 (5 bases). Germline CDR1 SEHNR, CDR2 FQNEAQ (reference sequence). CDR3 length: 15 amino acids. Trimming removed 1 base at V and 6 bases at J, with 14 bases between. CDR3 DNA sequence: TGTGCCAGCAGCTTAGAGCCAGGGTTGACGGATACGCAGTATTTT. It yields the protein CASSLEPGLTDTQYF.

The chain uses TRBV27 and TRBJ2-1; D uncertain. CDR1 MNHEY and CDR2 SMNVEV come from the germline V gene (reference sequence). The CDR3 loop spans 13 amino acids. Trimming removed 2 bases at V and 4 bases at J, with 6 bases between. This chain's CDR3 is CASSLPGYNEQFF. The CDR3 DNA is TGTGCCAGCAGTTTACCCGGGTACAATGAGCAGTTCTTC.

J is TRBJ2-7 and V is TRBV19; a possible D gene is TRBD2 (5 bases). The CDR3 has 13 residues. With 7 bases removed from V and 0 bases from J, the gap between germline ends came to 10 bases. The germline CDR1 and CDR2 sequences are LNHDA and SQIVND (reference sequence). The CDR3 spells CASNEGFSYEQYF. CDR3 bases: TGTGCCAGTAATGAGGGCTTCTCCTACGAGCAGTACTTC.

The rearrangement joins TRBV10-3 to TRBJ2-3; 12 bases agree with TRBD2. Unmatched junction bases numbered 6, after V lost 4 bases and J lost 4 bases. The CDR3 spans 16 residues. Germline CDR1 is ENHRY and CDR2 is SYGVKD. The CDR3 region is CAISAETSGGADTQYF. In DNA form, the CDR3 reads TGTGCCATCAGTGCCGAGACTAGCGGGGGAGCAGATACGCAGTATTTT.

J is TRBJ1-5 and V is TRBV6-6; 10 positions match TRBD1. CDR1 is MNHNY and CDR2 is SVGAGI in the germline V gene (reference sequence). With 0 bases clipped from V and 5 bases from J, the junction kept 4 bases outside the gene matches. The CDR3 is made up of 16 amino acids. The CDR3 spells CASSYSGQGLDQPQHF. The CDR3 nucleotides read TGTGCCAGCAGTTACTCGGGACAGGGGTTGGATCAGCCCCAGCATTTT.

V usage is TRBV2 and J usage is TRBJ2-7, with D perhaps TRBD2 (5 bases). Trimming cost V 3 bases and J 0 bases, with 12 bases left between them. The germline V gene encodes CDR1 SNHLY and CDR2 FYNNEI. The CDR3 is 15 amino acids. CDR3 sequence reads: CASSEWTGSSYEQYF. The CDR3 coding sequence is TGTGCCAGCAGTGAGTGGACGGGGAGCTCCTACGAGCAGTACTTC.

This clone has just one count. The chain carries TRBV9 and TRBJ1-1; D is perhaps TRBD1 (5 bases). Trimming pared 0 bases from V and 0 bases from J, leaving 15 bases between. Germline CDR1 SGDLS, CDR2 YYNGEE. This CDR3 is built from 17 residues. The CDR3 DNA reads TGTGCCAGCAGCGTAGAGGGGCAGGTTCAGCTGAACACTGAAGCTTTCTTT. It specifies CASSVEGQVQLNTEAFF.

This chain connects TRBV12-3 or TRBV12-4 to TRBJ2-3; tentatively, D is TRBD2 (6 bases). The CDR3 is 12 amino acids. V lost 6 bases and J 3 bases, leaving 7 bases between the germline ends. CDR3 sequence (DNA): TGTGCCAGCAGGGGGACTACAGATACGCAGTATTTT. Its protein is CASRGTTDTQYF.

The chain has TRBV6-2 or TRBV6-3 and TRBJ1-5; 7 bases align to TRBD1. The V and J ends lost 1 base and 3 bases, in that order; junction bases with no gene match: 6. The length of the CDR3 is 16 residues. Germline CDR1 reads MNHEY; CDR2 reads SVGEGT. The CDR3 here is CASSYLADRINQPQHF. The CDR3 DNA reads TGTGCCAGCAGTTACTTAGCGGACAGGATCAATCAGCCCCAGCATTTT.